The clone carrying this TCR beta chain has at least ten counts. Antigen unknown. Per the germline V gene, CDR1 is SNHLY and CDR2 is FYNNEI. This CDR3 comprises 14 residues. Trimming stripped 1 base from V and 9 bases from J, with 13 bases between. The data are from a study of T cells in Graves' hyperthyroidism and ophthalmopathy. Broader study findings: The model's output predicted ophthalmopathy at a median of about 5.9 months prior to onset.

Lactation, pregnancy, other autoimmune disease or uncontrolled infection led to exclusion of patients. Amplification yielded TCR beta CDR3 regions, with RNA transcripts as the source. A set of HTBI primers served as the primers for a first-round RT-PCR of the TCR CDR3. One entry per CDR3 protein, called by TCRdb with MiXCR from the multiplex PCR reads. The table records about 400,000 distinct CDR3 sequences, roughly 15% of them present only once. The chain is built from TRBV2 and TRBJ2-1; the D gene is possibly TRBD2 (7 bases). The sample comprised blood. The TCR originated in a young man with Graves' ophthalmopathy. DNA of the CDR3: TGTGCCAGCAGTGAAGGGGTAAGGGGGGGTGAGCAGTTCTTC. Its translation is CASSEGVRGGEQFF.